The rows below give T cell receptor beta chains drawn from one sample of a study of human T cells and chemical hapten exposure. One entry per CDR3 protein, called by TCRdb with MiXCR from the RACE reads. The sample has roughly 200,000 distinct CDR3 sequences, approximately 24% seen once. The specimen comprised whole blood, sampled in connection with sensitization to the hapten diphenylcyclopropenone (DPC). These receptors were taken from a woman between 40 and 55 years old with alopecia areata. Some clones in this sample may be carry-over from other donors' samples. Both conserved end residues are part of each CDR3. The D gene is left open where the match is weak. The listing skips clone size in some rows; elsewhere it reads once, few, many or a size class.

>TRBJ1-1|.|TRBV6-6|many
TGTGCCAGCAGTTACGGCAGAAACACTGAAGCTTTCTTT
CASSYGRNTEAFF
>TRBJ2-5|.|TRBV6-5|.
TGTGCCAGCAGTTATGGGCACCAAGAGACCCAGTACTTC
CASSYGHQETQYF
>TRBJ2-3|.|TRBV6-5|few
TGTGCCAGCAGATCACCGGACAACACAGATACGCAGTATTTT
CASRSPDNTDTQYF
>TRBJ2-7|.|TRBV5-1|few
TGCGCCAGCAGCTTGGGGCAAGTCTCCTACGAGCAGTACTTC
CASSLGQVSYEQYF
>TRBJ2-3|TRBD2|TRBV24-1|few
TGTGCCACCAGTGATTTCGGACTAGTCACGCAGTATTTT
CATSDFGLVTQYF
>TRBJ2-2|.|TRBV28|.
TGTGCCAGCAGTTGGGGCGGGATCACCGGGGAGCTGTTTTTT
CASSWGGITGELFF
>TRBJ2-7|.|TRBV28|few
TGTGCCAGCAGTTGGTCCCCTGGGGCACTAACTTCCTACGAGCAGTACTTC
CASSWSPGALTSYEQYF
>TRBJ1-4|.|TRBV7-2|few
TGTGCCAGCAGACCGGGACTTCTTAATGAAAAACTGTTTTTT
CASRPGLLNEKLFF
>TRBJ2-3|.|TRBV7-9|few
TGTGCCAGCAGCTTAGTATACTCAGATACGCAGTATTTT
CASSLVYSDTQYF
>TRBJ1-4|.|TRBV29-1|.
TGCAGCGTAAGTTTGGGCGGTGAAAAACTGTTTTTT
CSVSLGGEKLFF
>TRBJ2-1|.|TRBV4-3|few
TGCGCCAGCAGCCCCGAGAGCGCCGTTTACAATGAGCAGTTCTTC
CASSPESAVYNEQFF
>TRBJ2-3|.|TRBV24-1|few
TGTGCCACCAGTGATTTCACGGATACGCAGTATTTT
CATSDFTDTQYF
>TRBJ2-4|.|TRBV20-1|.
TGCAGTGCGACTAGGGACTCCAAAAACATTCAGTACTTC
CSATRDSKNIQYF
>TRBJ2-2|TRBD2|TRBV7-2|.
TGTGCCAGCAGCTTGATTGGCGGGGGGGCCGGGGAGCTGTTTTTT
CASSLIGGGAGELFF
>TRBJ2-1|.|TRBV5-1|.
TGCGCCAGCAGCCCGGGGGCGGCGGGTTCCTACAATGAGCAGTTCTTC
CASSPGAAGSYNEQFF
>TRBJ2-7|TRBD2|TRBV29-1|.
TGCAGCGTTGTTGGGGCGGCGGGGGGATACGAGCAGTACTTC
CSVVGAAGGYEQYF
>TRBJ1-1|TRBD1|TRBV12-3/TRBV12-4|few
TGTGCCAGCAGTTTGGGGACAGCCATGAACACTGAAGCTTTCTTT
CASSLGTAMNTEAFF
>TRBJ1-3|.|TRBV4-3|.
TGCGCCAGCAGCCAATACCTCCCGGGGGGGGAAGGAGCTGGAAACACCATATATTTT
CASSQYLPGGEGAGNTIYF
>TRBJ2-3|.|TRBV5-4|.
TGTGCCAGCAGCTTGCGCAGGGTGAACTCAGATACGCAGTATTTT
CASSLRRVNSDTQYF
>TRBJ2-7|TRBD1|TRBV5-1|many
TGCGCCAGCAGCCCGGGGACAGTGCAAACCTACGAGCAGTACTTC
CASSPGTVQTYEQYF
>TRBJ2-2|TRBD1|TRBV7-3|.
TGTGCCAGCAGCAAGTATCAGGGGGTCGCCACCGGGGAGCTGTTTTTT
CASSKYQGVATGELFF
>TRBJ2-3|TRBD2|TRBV20-1|.
TGCAGTGCTAGCGTGGGAGGGGCTACCTGGCAGTATTTT
CSASVGGATWQYF
>TRBJ2-3|TRBD2|TRBV9|few
TGTGCCAGCAGCGTAGCTAGCGGGGGCACAGATACGCAGTATTTT
CASSVASGGTDTQYF
>TRBJ2-1|TRBD2|TRBV29-1|once
TGCAGCGTCGCCGGGACTAGCTTTACTGAGCAGTTCTTC
CSVAGTSFTEQFF
>TRBJ2-7|TRBD1|TRBV6-6|.
TGTGCCAGCAGTCCGGGACAGGGGGCGTTCATATACGAGCAGTACTTC
CASSPGQGAFIYEQYF
>TRBJ2-6|.|TRBV29-1|.
TGCAGCGTTGTGGACAGTCGGGCCAACGTCCTGACTTTC
CSVVDSRANVLTF
>TRBJ2-7|.|TRBV29-1|few
TGCAGCGTCACCGCCCGGGAGTCCTACGAGCAGTACTTC
CSVTARESYEQYF
>TRBJ2-2|TRBD2|TRBV6-1|.
TGTGCCAGCTTCAAGTTGGCGGGAGAGGCCGGGGAGCTGTTTTTT
CASFKLAGEAGELFF
>TRBJ2-3|TRBD1|TRBV30|.
TGTGCCTGGAGTGCGGGACAGGGGGTCGGAGATACGCAGTATTTT
CAWSAGQGVGDTQYF
>TRBJ1-1|.|TRBV7-9|few
TGTGCCAGCAGCTTAGGTCCGACGAACACTGAAGCTTTCTTT
CASSLGPTNTEAFF
>TRBJ2-6|.|TRBV27|many
TGTGCCAGCGGAGGTGGAACAGTCTACTCTGGGGCCAACGTCCTGACTTTC
CASGGGTVYSGANVLTF
>TRBJ1-1|TRBD1|TRBV7-9|.
TGTGCCAGCAGCTTAAGCACAGGGGCGAACACTGAAGCTTTCTTT
CASSLSTGANTEAFF
>TRBJ1-1|.|TRBV12-3/TRBV12-4|.
TGTGCCAGCAGTTTATGGGGGGGGAACACTGAAGCTTTCTTT
CASSLWGGNTEAFF
>TRBJ1-3|TRBD1|TRBV20-1|many
TGCAGTGGACACAGGGGAGTAAGCTCTGGAAACACCATATATTTT
CSGHRGVSSGNTIYF
>TRBJ2-7|.|TRBV6-2/TRBV6-3|many
TGTGCCAGCAGAAGACCACAGACGGAGCAGTACTTC
CASRRPQTEQYF
>TRBJ1-3|TRBD1|TRBV20-1|few
TGCAGTGCTCCCCGACAGGGGGACACCATATATTTT
CSAPRQGDTIYF
>TRBJ2-3|.|TRBV7-2|many
TGTGCCAGCACCCAATCCCTTAGCACAGATACGCAGTATTTT
CASTQSLSTDTQYF
>TRBJ2-1|.|TRBV27|.
TGTGCCAGCAGTCGTTTACAGGGGGGGTGGAGTGAGCAGTTCTTC
CASSRLQGGWSEQFF
>TRBJ1-1|.|TRBV21-1|.
TGTGCCAGCAGCACGGACGGGGAGAACACTGAAGCTTTCTTT
CASSTDGENTEAFF
>TRBJ2-1|.|TRBV11-1|few
TGTGCCAGCAGTCCTCCCGTGGGGGGCCGGGAGCAGTTCTTC
CASSPPVGGREQFF
>TRBJ2-7|.|TRBV7-2|.
TGTGCCAGCAGCTCGCGACGGAGCTACGAGCAGTACTTC
CASSSRRSYEQYF
>TRBJ1-1|.|TRBV30|.
TGTGCCTGGAGTGTACCTGGGGGACAAAGGGGAGCTTTCTTT
CAWSVPGGQRGAFF
>TRBJ2-3|TRBD1|TRBV28|.
TGTGCCAGCAGTCTACACAGGGGCAAAGTAAGCACAGATACGCAGTATTTT
CASSLHRGKVSTDTQYF
>TRBJ2-1|.|TRBV6-5|.
TGTGCCAGCAAGGGGACAAGCTCCTACAATGAGCAGTTCTTC
CASKGTSSYNEQFF
>TRBJ1-5|TRBD1|TRBV12-3/TRBV12-4|.
TGTGCCAGCTACAGGGGCGATCAGCCCCAGCATTTT
CASYRGDQPQHF
>TRBJ1-5|.|TRBV6-2/TRBV6-3|few
TGTGCCAGCAGCTCCGGGACACCCCGTAATCAGCCCCAGCATTTT
CASSSGTPRNQPQHF
>TRBJ2-1|TRBD2|TRBV9|few
TGTGCCAGCAGCGCCGGGACTAGCGGTTACAATGAGCAGTTCTTC
CASSAGTSGYNEQFF
>TRBJ2-7|.|TRBV28|few
TGTGCCAGCACCAACCCCCCCGGCGGGATTGGGGGGCAGTACTTC
CASTNPPGGIGGQYF
>TRBJ1-1|.|TRBV10-3|.
TGTGCCATCAGTGAGTCTCGACATCTGAACACTGAAGCTTTCTTT
CAISESRHLNTEAFF
>TRBJ2-7|.|TRBV6-2/TRBV6-3|.
TGTGCCAGCAGTTCTCGGGAGAGGCACGAGCAGTACTTC
CASSSRERHEQYF